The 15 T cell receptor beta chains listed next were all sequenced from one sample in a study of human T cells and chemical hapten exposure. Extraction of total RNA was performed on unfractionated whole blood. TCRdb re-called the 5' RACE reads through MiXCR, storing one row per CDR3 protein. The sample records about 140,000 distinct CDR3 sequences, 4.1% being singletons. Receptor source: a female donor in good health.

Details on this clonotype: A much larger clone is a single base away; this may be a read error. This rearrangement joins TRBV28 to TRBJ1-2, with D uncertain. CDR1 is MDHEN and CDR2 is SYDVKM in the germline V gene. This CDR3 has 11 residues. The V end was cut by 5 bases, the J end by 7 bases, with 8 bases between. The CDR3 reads CASSVSLGYTF. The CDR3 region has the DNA TGTGCCAGCAGTGTATCCCTTGGCTACACCTTC.

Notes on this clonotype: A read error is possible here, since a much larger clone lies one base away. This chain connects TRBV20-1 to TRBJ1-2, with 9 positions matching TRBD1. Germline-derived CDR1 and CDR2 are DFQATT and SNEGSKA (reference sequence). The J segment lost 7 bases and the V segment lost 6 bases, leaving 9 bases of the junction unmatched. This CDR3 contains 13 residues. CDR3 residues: CSATHRGQVGYTF. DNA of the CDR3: TGCAGTGCCACCCACAGGGGGCAGGTTGGCTACACCTTC.

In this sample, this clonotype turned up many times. CDR3 nucleotides: TGTGCCATCAGCGCTCCGGGCACGGGCTATGGCTACACCTTC. Residues: CAISAPGTGYGYTF. The chain recombines TRBV10-3 with TRBJ1-2; D unresolved. V gave up 6 bases and J gave up 4 bases, with 15 bases separating them. The CDR3 has 14 residues. Germline V gene data show CDR1 as ENHRY and CDR2 as SYGVKD.

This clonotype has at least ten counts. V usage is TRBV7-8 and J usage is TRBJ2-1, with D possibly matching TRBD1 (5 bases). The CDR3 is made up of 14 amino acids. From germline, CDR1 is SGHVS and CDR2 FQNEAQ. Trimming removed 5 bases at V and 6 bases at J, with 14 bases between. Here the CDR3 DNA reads TGTGCCAGCAGCCCCGTGGGGCCATTCAATGAGCAGTTCTTC. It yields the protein CASSPVGPFNEQFF.

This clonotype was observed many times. The CDR3 bases are TGTGCCAGCAGTTGGGGACAGGGGGAAAGGGAGCAGTTCTTC. Encoded protein: CASSWGQGEREQFF. The rearrangement joins TRBV9 to TRBJ2-1; 11 nucleotides agree with TRBD1. V lost 5 bases, J lost 10 bases, and 8 bases stayed unmatched. Germline assignment: CDR1 SGDLS and CDR2 YYNGEE. The CDR3 is 14 amino acids.

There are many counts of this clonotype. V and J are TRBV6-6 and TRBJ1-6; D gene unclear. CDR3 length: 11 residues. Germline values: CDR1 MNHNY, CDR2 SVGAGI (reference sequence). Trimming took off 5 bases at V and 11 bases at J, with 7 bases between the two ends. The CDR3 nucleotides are TGTGCCAGCAGTCATCAGACACCCCTCCACTTT. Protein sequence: CASSHQTPLHF.

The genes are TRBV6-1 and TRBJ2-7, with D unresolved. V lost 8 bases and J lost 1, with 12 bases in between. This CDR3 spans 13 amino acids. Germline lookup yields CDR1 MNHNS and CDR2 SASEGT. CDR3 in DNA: TGTGCCAGCGGCTTCGGATCGTCCTACGAGCAGTACTTC. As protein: CASGFGSSYEQYF.

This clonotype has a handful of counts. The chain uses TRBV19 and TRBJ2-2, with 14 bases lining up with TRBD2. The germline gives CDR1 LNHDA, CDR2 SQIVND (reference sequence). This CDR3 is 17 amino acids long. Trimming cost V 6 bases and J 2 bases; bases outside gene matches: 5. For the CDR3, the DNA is TGTGCCAGTAGGGGGACTAGCGGGGGCCCTAACACCGGGGAGCTGTTTTTT. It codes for CASRGTSGGPNTGELFF.

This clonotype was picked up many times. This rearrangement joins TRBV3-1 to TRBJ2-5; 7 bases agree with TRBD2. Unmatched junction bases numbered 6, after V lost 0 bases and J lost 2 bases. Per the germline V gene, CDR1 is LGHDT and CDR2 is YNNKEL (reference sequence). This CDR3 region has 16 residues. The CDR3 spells CASSQDMASGQETQYF. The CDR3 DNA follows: TGTGCCAGCAGCCAAGATATGGCTAGCGGACAAGAGACCCAGTACTTC.

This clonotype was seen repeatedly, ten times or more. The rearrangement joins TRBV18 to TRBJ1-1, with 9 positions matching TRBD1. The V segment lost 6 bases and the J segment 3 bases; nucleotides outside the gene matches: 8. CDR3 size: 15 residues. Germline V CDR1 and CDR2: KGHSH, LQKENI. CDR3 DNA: TGTGCCAGCTCGCGACAGGGGGATCAGGACACTGAAGCTTTCTTT. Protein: CASSRQGDQDTEAFF. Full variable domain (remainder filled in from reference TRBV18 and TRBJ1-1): NAGVMQNPRHLVRRRGQEARLRCSPMKGHSHVYWYRQLPEEGLKFMVYLQKENIIDESGMPKERFSAEFPKEGPSILRIQQVVRGDSAAYFCASSRQGDQDTEAFFGQGTRLTVV.

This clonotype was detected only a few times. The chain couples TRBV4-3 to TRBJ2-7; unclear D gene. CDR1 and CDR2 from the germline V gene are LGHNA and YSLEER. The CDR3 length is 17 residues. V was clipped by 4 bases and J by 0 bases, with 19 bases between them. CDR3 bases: TGCGCCAGCAGCCTTTCGAACGTCCCTCCCTACTCCTACGAGCAGTACTTC. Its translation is CASSLSNVPPYSYEQYF.

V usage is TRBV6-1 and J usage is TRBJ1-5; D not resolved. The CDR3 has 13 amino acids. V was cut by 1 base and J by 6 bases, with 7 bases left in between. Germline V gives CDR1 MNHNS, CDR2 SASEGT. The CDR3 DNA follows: TGTGCCAGCAGTGAAGTAGGGATTCAGCCCCAGCATTTT. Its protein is CASSEVGIQPQHF.

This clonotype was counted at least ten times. CDR3 region: CAAERISIGTRDTQYF. CDR3 nucleotides: TGTGCCGCGGAGCGAATCTCCATCGGTACGCGAGATACGCAGTATTTT. The V call is TRBV2, the J call TRBJ2-3; D gene uncertain. Deletions cut 11 bases from V and 5 bases from J, with 26 bases between. Germline CDR1 is SNHLY and CDR2 is FYNNEI. The CDR3 has 16 residues. Full variable domain (rest looked up from reference TRBV2 and TRBJ2-3): EPEVTQTPSHQVTQMGQEVILRCVPISNHLYFYWYRQILGQKVEFLVSFYNNEISEKSEIFDDQFSVERPDGSNFTLKIRSTKLEDSAMYFCAAERISIGTRDTQYFGPGTRLTVL.

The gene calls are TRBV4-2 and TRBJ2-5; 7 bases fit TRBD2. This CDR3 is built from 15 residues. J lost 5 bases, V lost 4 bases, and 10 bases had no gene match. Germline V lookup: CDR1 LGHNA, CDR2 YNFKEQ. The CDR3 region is CASSPQGTIDETQYF. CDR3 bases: TGTGCCAGCAGCCCCCAAGGGACTATAGATGAGACCCAGTACTTC.

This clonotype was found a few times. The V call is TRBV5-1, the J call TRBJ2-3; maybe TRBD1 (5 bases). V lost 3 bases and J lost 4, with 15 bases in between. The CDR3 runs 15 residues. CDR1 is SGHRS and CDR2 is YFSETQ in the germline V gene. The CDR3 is CASSSLQAVADTQYF. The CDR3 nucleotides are TGCGCCAGCAGCTCATTACAGGCAGTCGCAGATACGCAGTATTTT.